The 32 T cell receptor beta chains listed next were all sequenced from one sample in a study of monozygotic twins with inflammatory bowel disease. Each CDR3 protein gets one entry in TCRdb, which reprocessed the 5' RACE reads and gives no DNA. Recorded for this sample: some 150,000 distinct CDR3 sequences. Sequencing used blood. The origin of the receptors is a human donor with ulcerative colitis or Crohn's disease, or a healthy co-twin of an affected twin (not recorded which).

V gene TRBV20-1 combines with J gene TRBJ2-5; TCRdb indicates TRBD1, and absent DNA this call remains unverified. There are 18 residues in the CDR3. Germline V gene data show CDR1 as DFQATT and CDR2 as SNEGSKA (reference sequence). The CDR3 spells CSARDPGLKQGPSETQYF.

The chain's CDR3 is CASSLQTNYGYTF. The chain has TRBV28 and TRBJ1-2. The CDR3 covers 13 residues. CDR1 MDHEN and CDR2 SYDVKM come from the germline V gene.

The chain couples TRBV4-2 to TRBJ2-6; absent DNA, TCRdb's TRBD1 call cannot be checked. CDR1 is LGHNA and CDR2 is YNFKEQ in the germline V gene. The CDR3 is 17 residues long. This CDR3 reads CASSPTGTLNGANVLTF.

The V call is TRBV6-5, the J call TRBJ2-7; the TCRdb call, TRBD1, lacks DNA for checking. CDR3 length equals 16 residues. Germline V gene data show CDR1 as MNHEY and CDR2 as SVGAGI. The CDR3 loop reads CASSYSTGGTYYEQYF.

The chain has TRBV14 and TRBJ2-3; the D call of TRBD1 rests on TCRdb alone, since no DNA is present to check it. CDR1 is SGHDN, CDR2 FVKESK, per germline. The CDR3 is 14 residues long. The CDR3 sequence is CASSQDWGTDTQYF.

The chain has TRBV5-4 and TRBJ2-7. CDR3 size: 13 residues. Germline CDR1 and CDR2: SGHNT and YYREEE (reference sequence). CDR3 in amino acids: CASIGQDSYEQYF.

The rearrangement links TRBV7-3 to TRBJ2-3; TCRdb's assignment of TRBD1 cannot be checked, as there is no DNA. Germline CDR1 reads SGHTA; CDR2 reads FQGTGA. This CDR3 comprises 14 residues. CDR3 sequence: CASSSLQGADTQYF.

This chain links TRBV4-1 with TRBJ2-5; there is no DNA to check the TCRdb D call of TRBD2. CDR3 length equals 20 residues. Germline V CDR1 and CDR2: MGHRA, YSYEKL. The CDR3 region is CASSQALRRKTQPRKETQYF.

The rearrangement links TRBV11-2 to TRBJ1-2; TCRdb reports TRBD1, a call that lacks DNA to check it against. Germline CDR1 is SGHAT and CDR2 is FQNNGV. The CDR3 loop spans 16 amino acids. CDR3 amino acids: CASSLDSGTGVYGYTF.

The chain combines TRBV11-1 with TRBJ1-1; the TCRdb D gene call, TRBD1, has no DNA to confirm it. The CDR3 runs 18 residues. Per germline, CDR1 SGHAT and CDR2 FQDESV (reference sequence). CDR3 sequence reads: CASSLVNLIITGRTEAFF. Full variable domain (rest looked up from reference TRBV11-1 and TRBJ1-1): EAEVAQSPRYKITEKSQAVAFWCDPISGHATLYWYRQILGQGPELLVQFQDESVVDDSQLPKDRFSAERLKGVDSTLKIQPAELGDSAMYLCASSLVNLIITGRTEAFFGQGTRLTVV.

The chain combines TRBV5-4 with TRBJ2-1. This CDR3 is 14 amino acids long. CDR1 SGHNT and CDR2 YYREEE come from the germline V gene (reference sequence). This CDR3 reads CASSAGGAYNEQFF.

V gene TRBV10-3 combines with J gene TRBJ2-7; the TRBD1 assignment by TCRdb is unverifiable without DNA. Germline CDR1 is ENHRY and CDR2 is SYGVKD. The CDR3 has 15 amino acids. This CDR3 reads CAISEAGQVSYEQYF.

This chain links TRBV9 with TRBJ2-3; TCRdb outputs TRBD2, but without DNA this stays unchecked. CDR3 size: 14 residues. Looked up from germline, CDR1 is SGDLS and CDR2 is YYNGEE. The CDR3 loop is CASSPRIEVDTQYF.

CDR3 sequence reads: CASSWGRGETQYF. V and J are TRBV7-7 and TRBJ2-5; the TCRdb D gene call, TRBD1, has no DNA to confirm it. Germline V lookup: CDR1 SSHAT, CDR2 FNYEAQ (reference sequence). The CDR3 covers 13 residues.

The chain couples TRBV20-1 to TRBJ2-7; TCRdb indicates TRBD1, and absent DNA this call remains unverified. Per the germline V gene, CDR1 is DFQATT and CDR2 is SNEGSKA (reference sequence). The CDR3 has 14 residues. The chain's CDR3 is CSASPGQGYYEQYF.

V gene TRBV28 combines with J gene TRBJ2-5; there is no DNA to check the TCRdb D call of TRBD1. The CDR3 contains 14 residues. Looked up from germline, CDR1 is MDHEN and CDR2 is SYDVKM. The CDR3 reads CASRTGQGYETQYF.

This chain uses TRBV20-1 with TRBJ2-7. CDR3 length: 11 residues. Germline CDR1 and CDR2: DFQATT and SNEGSKA (reference sequence). CDR3 loop: CSAEKAYEQYF.

V usage is TRBV25-1 and J usage is TRBJ1-1; TCRdb's D call of TRBD1 is untestable without DNA. Germline loops: CDR1 MGHDK, CDR2 SYGVNS. The CDR3 extends over 15 amino acids. The CDR3 region is CASSERWGGATEAFF.

V is TRBV12-3 or TRBV12-4 and J is TRBJ2-1; TCRdb outputs TRBD1, but without DNA this stays unchecked. The CDR3 totals 12 residues. CDR3 sequence: CASSPGPREQFF.

The gene calls are TRBV4-2 and TRBJ2-1; TCRdb outputs TRBD2, but without DNA this stays unchecked. Per germline, CDR1 LGHNA and CDR2 YNFKEQ. The CDR3 runs 11 residues. The CDR3 region is CARSLADEQFF.

The J gene is TRBJ2-2, the V gene TRBV5-1. The V gene's germline CDR1 is SGHRS and CDR2 YFSETQ. CDR3 length equals 14 residues. The CDR3 is CASSPNLNTGELFF.

The CDR3 here is CASSLPGRNTGELFF. This chain uses TRBV5-1 with TRBJ2-2; the TCRdb D gene call, TRBD1, has no DNA to confirm it. Looked up from germline, CDR1 is SGHRS and CDR2 is YFSETQ. The CDR3 covers 15 residues. The whole variable domain, filled in from reference TRBV5-1 and TRBJ2-2, reads KAGVTQTPRYLIKTRGQQVTLSCSPISGHRSVSWYQQTPGQGLQFLFEYFSETQRNKGNFPGRFSGRQFSNSRSEMNVSTLELGDSALYLCASSLPGRNTGELFFGEGSRLTVL.

The rearrangement links TRBV13 to TRBJ1-2; TCRdb outputs TRBD1, but without DNA this stays unchecked. Per the germline V gene, CDR1 is PRHDT and CDR2 is FYEKMQ (reference sequence). CDR3 size: 15 residues. The CDR3 region is CASSSGRKANYGYTF.

The chain joins TRBV20-1 to TRBJ2-1; TCRdb gives TRBD2 as the D gene, but with no DNA this cannot be confirmed. The CDR3 has 13 residues. The germline V gene has CDR1 DFQATT and CDR2 SNEGSKA (reference sequence). CDR3: CSARPSGYNEQFF.

This CDR3 reads CASSPDMNDPYEQYF. The chain joins TRBV12-3 or TRBV12-4 to TRBJ2-7; TCRdb returns TRBD1, unconfirmable since there is no DNA. The CDR3 is 15 residues long.

The rearrangement joins TRBV5-1 to TRBJ2-1; checking the TCRdb D call of TRBD2 is not possible without DNA. Germline V gene lookup returns CDR1 SGHRS and CDR2 YFSETQ. This CDR3 contains 17 residues. The CDR3 sequence is CASSFSPNGGAYNEQFF.

The chain links TRBV12-3 or TRBV12-4 to TRBJ2-3; TCRdb proposes TRBD1, but this gene call is untestable without DNA. The CDR3 extends over 13 amino acids. The CDR3 reads CASSTGDGGTQYF.

The CDR3 spells CASNIHPTSTEAFF. The rearrangement joins TRBV11-2 to TRBJ1-1. The CDR3 length is 14 residues. Per germline, CDR1 SGHAT and CDR2 FQNNGV.

This chain connects TRBV5-1 to TRBJ2-5; the TCRdb call, TRBD1, lacks DNA for checking. The CDR3 has 18 amino acids. CDR1 and CDR2 (germline): SGHRS, YFSETQ. The CDR3 protein is CASSLGYRAGELQETQYF.

The chain is built from TRBV19 and TRBJ1-4; without DNA, the TCRdb call of TRBD1 cannot be checked. The CDR3 runs 13 residues. Per the germline V gene, CDR1 is LNHDA and CDR2 is SQIVND (reference sequence). The CDR3 loop reads CASSMNPGEKLFF. Based on the CDR3 plus reference TRBV19 and TRBJ1-4, the full variable domain is DGGITQSPKYLFRKEGQNVTLSCEQNLNHDAMYWYRQDPGQGLRLIYYSQIVNDFQKGDIAEGYSVSREKKESFPLTVTSAQKNPTAFYLCASSMNPGEKLFFGSGTQLSVL.

CDR3 residues: CASRTVFNQPQHF. The V gene is TRBV6-2 or TRBV6-3, the J gene TRBJ1-5; TCRdb designates TRBD1, a call that cannot be tested without DNA. The CDR3 sequence is 13 residues long. The germline V gene has CDR1 MNHEY and CDR2 SVGEGT.

CDR3 amino acids: CASSTGQGTTGELFF. This rearrangement joins TRBV5-1 to TRBJ2-2; the TRBD1 assignment by TCRdb is unverifiable without DNA. Per the germline V gene, CDR1 is SGHRS and CDR2 is YFSETQ. This CDR3 has 15 amino acids.